This entry features one T cell receptor beta chain sequence. What it binds is unknown. This CDR3 is built from 15 residues. The germline gives CDR1 SGHRS, CDR2 YFSETQ. V lost 0 bases, J lost 0 bases, and 2 bases stayed unmatched. For the second PCR, which ran for roughly 7 to 11 cycles, a sample-barcoded 5' primer and a J-beta primer mix were used. From the 5' RACE reads, TCRdb called clonotypes with MiXCR, one entry per CDR3 protein. The table records about 1.7 million distinct CDR3 sequences, roughly 27% of them present only once. This sample was taken from a study of blood T cells in healthy people across ages. On the study more broadly: Per two T cells, template switching captured roughly one barcoded beta molecule. Study-level results: Significant beta diversity loss was already apparent by age roughly 43, declining roughly linearly.

This rearrangement joins TRBV5-1 to TRBJ1-1, with 7 bases matching TRBD1. The sequenced sample consisted of blood. This TCR was sampled from a woman aged 25 to 39 in good health. Here the CDR3 DNA reads TGCGCCAGCAGCTTGGAGACAGGGATGAACACTGAAGCTTTCTTT. Translated, it gives CASSLETGMNTEAFF.